Presented here are 6 T cell receptor beta chains from one specimen sequenced in a study of blood T cell repertoires in COVID-19. Here immunoSEQ multiplex PCR was the method, and the copy in TCRdb shows in-frame clones only, minus some. The sample consists of 300,000 or so clones, over 75% of them appearing once. Sequencing input: peripheral blood. The source of these receptors is a woman in her fifties or sixties who had recovered from COVID-19.

The V and J genes are TRBV11-2 and TRBJ2-5, with 7 bases fitting TRBD2. This CDR3 comprises 14 residues. V trimming: 8 bases; J trimming: 0 bases; junction bases outside the gene matches: 6. Germline loops: CDR1 SGHAT, CDR2 FQNNGV. As DNA, the CDR3 is TGTGCCAGCTCCCGGGACTACAACCAAGAGACCCAGTACTTC. The encoded protein is CASSRDYNQETQYF.

The V call is TRBV30, the J call TRBJ1-2, with 10 bases fitting TRBD1. Germline-derived CDR1 and CDR2 are GTSNPN and SVGIG (reference sequence). The junction had 14 bases not matched to a gene; V was cut back by 3 bases and J by 4 bases. CDR3 length: 17 amino acids. In nucleotides, the CDR3 is TGTGCCTGGAGGGAAACACCGGGACAGGGGTTTGGCTATGGCTACACCTTC. It codes for CAWRETPGQGFGYGYTF.

The chain employs TRBV19 and TRBJ2-5; D is possibly TRBD1 (6 bases). V gave up 6 bases and J gave up 2 bases, with 19 bases separating them. The V gene's germline CDR1 is LNHDA and CDR2 SQIVND (reference sequence). The CDR3 totals 16 residues. CDR3 DNA sequence: TGTGCCAGTAGCCCACACAAGACAGGACCACAAGAGACCCAGTACTTC. Encoded protein: CASSPHKTGPQETQYF.

In its sample, this clone was seen once. This chain links TRBV5-4 with TRBJ2-6; D is ambiguous. CDR3 length: 17 amino acids. Germline-derived CDR1 and CDR2 are SGHNT and YYREEE (reference sequence). V dropped 0 bases and J dropped 0 bases, with 10 bases sitting between them. The CDR3 coding sequence is TGTGCCAGCAGCTTGGGCAACCGAGGCTCTGGGGCCAACGTCCTGACTTTC. Amino acids: CASSLGNRGSGANVLTF.

The rearrangement joins TRBV27 to TRBJ2-1; TRBD1 matches at 9 bases. In germline, CDR1 is MNHEY, CDR2 SMNVEV (reference sequence). The CDR3 is 13 residues long. J gave up 9 bases and V 5 bases, and 5 bases lay outside the gene matches. CDR3 loop: CASSTQGAGEQFF. As DNA, the CDR3 is TGTGCCAGCAGTACACAGGGGGCGGGTGAGCAGTTCTTC.

The V gene is TRBV7-2, the J gene TRBJ2-3; D is unresolved. This CDR3 is built from 16 residues. In germline, CDR1 is SGHTA, CDR2 FQGNSA. Trimming removed 6 bases from V and 2 bases from J, with 18 bases in between. DNA of the CDR3: TGTGCCAGCAGTTCCCCCTCCCCCTCAGACACAGATACGCAGTATTTT. This translates into CASSSPSPSDTDTQYF.